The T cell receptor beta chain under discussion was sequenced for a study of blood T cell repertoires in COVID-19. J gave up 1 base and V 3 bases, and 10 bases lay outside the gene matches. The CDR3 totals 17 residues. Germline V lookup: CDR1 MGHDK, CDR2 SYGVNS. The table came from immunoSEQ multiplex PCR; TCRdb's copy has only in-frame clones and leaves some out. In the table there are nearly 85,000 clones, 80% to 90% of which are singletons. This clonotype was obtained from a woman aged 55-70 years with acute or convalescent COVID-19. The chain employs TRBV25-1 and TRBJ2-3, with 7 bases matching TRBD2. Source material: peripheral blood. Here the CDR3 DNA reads TGTGCCAGCAGTGATTGGAACCCGGGACTACGCACAGATACGCAGTATTTT. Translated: CASSDWNPGLRTDTQYF.